This entry lists 8 T cell receptor beta chains sequenced from one sample in a study of T cell responses to AZD1222 COVID-19 vaccine. Clones were sequenced by immunoSEQ multiplex PCR, and TCRdb holds only the in-frame ones, with some missing. This sample yields about 190,000 clones, of which under 95% are seen a single time; roughly 0.99% belongs to the top ten. The sample here was peripheral blood, taken on day 0 of AZD1222 vaccination. These TCRs come from an adult in good health.

The chain combines TRBV27 with TRBJ1-5; the D gene is possibly TRBD1 (6 bases). Germline assignment: CDR1 MNHEY and CDR2 SMNVEV (reference sequence). V was shortened by 5 bases and J by 2 bases, with 22 bases between the two germline ends. The CDR3 totals 18 residues. CDR3 sequence reads: CASSPLGRGGDGNQPQHF. In DNA, the CDR3 is TGTGCCAGCAGTCCCCTGGGTAGAGGGGGGGATGGCAATCAGCCCCAGCATTTT.

The chain combines TRBV7-3 with TRBJ1-3, with D hard to call. Germline CDR1 is SGHTA and CDR2 is FQGTGA. This CDR3 is built from 19 residues. Trimming pared 3 bases from V and 1 base from J, leaving 22 bases between. CDR3 nucleotides: TGTGCCAGCAGCTTCGGTGGTAGGGCCCCGGCAAAGTCTGGAAACACCATATATTTT. Translation gives CASSFGGRAPAKSGNTIYF.

V usage is TRBV4-2 and J usage is TRBJ1-1; the D is unclear. The ends were cut back, 5 bases at V and 7 bases at J, with 14 bases in the middle. Looked up from germline, CDR1 is LGHNA and CDR2 is YNFKEQ. This CDR3 spans 13 amino acids. The CDR3 sequence is CASSVRRESEAFF. Here the CDR3 DNA reads TGTGCCAGCAGCGTAAGAAGGGAGAGTGAAGCTTTCTTT.

The V gene is TRBV25-1, the J gene TRBJ1-5; D not resolved. The V end was cut by 1 base, the J end by 3 bases, with 10 bases between. Germline CDR1 MGHDK, CDR2 SYGVNS. This CDR3 has 15 residues. CDR3 in DNA: TGTGCCAGCAGTGAATCTGGCAGAACCAATCAGCCCCAGCATTTT. Amino acid sequence: CASSESGRTNQPQHF. Drawing the rest from reference TRBV25-1 and TRBJ1-5, the complete variable domain is EADIYQTPRYLVIGTGKKITLECSQTMGHDKMYWYQQDPGMELHLIHYSYGVNSTEKGDLSSESTVSRIRTEHFPLTLESARPSHTSQYLCASSESGRTNQPQHFGDGTRLSIL.

The J gene is TRBJ2-1, the V gene TRBV7-9; 9 bases align to TRBD1. Losses at the gene ends were 5 bases for V and 1 base for J; bases not matched to a gene: 3. CDR1 and CDR2 (germline): SEHNR, FQNEAQ (reference sequence). The CDR3 contains 15 residues. The CDR3 region has the DNA TGTGCCAGCAGCCCGGACAGGGGTTCCTACAATGAGCAGTTCTTC. It specifies CASSPDRGSYNEQFF.

The chain has TRBV14 and TRBJ1-2, with D possibly matching TRBD1 (5 bases). Trimming pared 4 bases from V and 3 bases from J, leaving 15 bases between. The CDR3 totals 15 residues. The germline V gene has CDR1 SGHDN and CDR2 FVKESK. CDR3 loop: CASSPTVGAYYGYTF. CDR3 in DNA: TGTGCCAGCAGCCCGACAGTGGGAGCGTACTATGGCTACACCTTC.

The chain uses TRBV7-2 and TRBJ1-1; TRBD1 might be the D (5 bases). Looked up from germline, CDR1 is SGHTA and CDR2 is FQGNSA. Trimming took 1 base from V and 1 from J, leaving 10 bases between them. This CDR3 has 15 residues. The CDR3 is CASSLGAGPNTEAFF. The CDR3 nucleotides are TGTGCCAGCAGCTTAGGGGCAGGGCCGAACACTGAAGCTTTCTTT.

The rearrangement links TRBV27 to TRBJ2-2, with 16 nucleotides matching TRBD2. The CDR3 spans 21 residues. The J segment lost 6 bases and the V segment lost 2 bases, leaving 15 bases of the junction unmatched. Germline lookup yields CDR1 MNHEY and CDR2 SMNVEV (reference sequence). The CDR3 region is CASSLRQGGLAGGAQAGELFF. The CDR3 region has the DNA TGTGCCAGCAGTTTACGCCAGGGGGGACTAGCGGGAGGGGCACAAGCCGGGGAGCTGTTTTTT.